These 23 T cell receptor beta chains were sequenced from one sample in a study of technical replicates of blood from several donors. Repertoires were generated with immunoSEQ multiplex PCR, while TCRdb's copy carries only in-frame clones and drops some. The sample holds about 82,000 clones, around 94% seen once. The material sequenced was T cells isolated from PBMCs. The origin of the receptors is a human donor in good health.

The rearrangement uses TRBV10-3 and TRBJ2-6, with TRBD1 matching 7 bases. The length of the CDR3 is 15 residues. Germline V gene lookup returns CDR1 ENHRY and CDR2 SYGVKD. V was pared by 2 bases and J by 2 bases, with 0 bases of the junction left unmatched. The chain's CDR3 is CAISEQGAGANVLTF. CDR3 bases: TGTGCCATCAGTGAGCAGGGGGCTGGGGCCAACGTCCTGACTTTC.

This chain links TRBV7-9 with TRBJ1-2, with 9 bases aligning to TRBD1. The J segment lost 6 bases and the V segment lost 4 bases, leaving 9 bases of the junction unmatched. This CDR3 is 15 amino acids long. CDR1 and CDR2 from the germline V gene are SEHNR and FQNEAQ (reference sequence). CDR3 in amino acids: CASSSAGTGLNGYTF. Written as DNA, the CDR3 is TGTGCCAGCAGCTCGGCCGGGACAGGGCTTAATGGCTACACCTTC.

The chain uses TRBV30 and TRBJ1-2; a possible D gene is TRBD1 (6 bases). The CDR3 extends over 12 amino acids. The germline CDR1 and CDR2 sequences are GTSNPN and SVGIG (reference sequence). The V and J ends lost 3 bases and 5 bases respectively, with 10 bases between them. The CDR3 here is CAWRTGEYGYTF. As DNA, the CDR3 is TGTGCCTGGAGGACAGGAGAGTATGGCTACACCTTC.

The chain employs TRBV27 and TRBJ2-7; perhaps TRBD2 as D (5 bases). The CDR3 has 14 residues. Germline V gives CDR1 MNHEY, CDR2 SMNVEV (reference sequence). Between the trimmed V and J ends, which lost 2 bases and 3 bases, there was a span of 11 bases. CDR3 amino acids: CASSLGSPYYEQYF. The DNA for the CDR3 is TGTGCCAGCAGTTTAGGGAGTCCTTACTACGAGCAGTACTTC.

V is TRBV4-3 and J is TRBJ1-1; no definite D call. Germline CDR1 reads LGHNA; CDR2 reads YSLEER. CDR3 size: 14 residues. V dropped 0 bases and J dropped 3 bases, with 8 bases sitting between them. CDR3 coding DNA: TGCGCCAGCAGCCAAGATGAGTATCACACTGAAGCTTTCTTT. Translation: CASSQDEYHTEAFF.

This chain uses TRBV7-6 with TRBJ2-7; 14 bases match TRBD2. CDR1 is SGHVS and CDR2 is FNYEAQ in the germline V gene. J gave up 5 bases and V 5 bases, and 2 bases lay outside the gene matches. The CDR3 sequence is 14 residues long. CDR3 in amino acids: CASSGGLAGDEQYF. The CDR3 DNA is TGTGCCAGCAGCGGGGGACTAGCGGGAGACGAGCAGTACTTC.

J is TRBJ1-5 and V is TRBV5-1, with D tentatively TRBD1 (5 bases). Looked up from germline, CDR1 is SGHRS and CDR2 is YFSETQ. The CDR3 totals 13 residues. V was pared by 4 bases and J by 4 bases, with 9 bases between. The CDR3 here is CASSLDINQPQHF. The CDR3 coding sequence is TGCGCCAGCAGCCTGGACATTAATCAGCCCCAGCATTTT.

The V call is TRBV28, the J call TRBJ2-1, with 9 positions matching TRBD1. V trimming: 4 bases; J trimming: 5 bases; junction bases outside the gene matches: 6. The germline gives CDR1 MDHEN, CDR2 SYDVKM. This CDR3 is 15 amino acids long. DNA for the CDR3: TGTGCCAGCAGTTACACAGGGGGCGCAGACAATGAGCAGTTCTTC. As protein: CASSYTGGADNEQFF.

The chain combines TRBV6-6 with TRBJ1-1, with D possibly TRBD1 on 6 matching bases. Germline CDR1 MNHNY, CDR2 SVGAGI (reference sequence). The CDR3 sequence is 14 residues long. Trimming took 4 bases from V and 1 from J, leaving 10 bases between them. Here the CDR3 DNA reads TGTGCCAGCAGTTTCCGGACAGAGAACACTGAAGCTTTCTTT. As protein: CASSFRTENTEAFF.

This rearrangement joins TRBV19 to TRBJ1-5, with D unclear. CDR1 is LNHDA, CDR2 SQIVND, per germline (reference sequence). V dropped 3 bases and J dropped 4 bases, with 13 bases sitting between them. CDR3 size: 15 residues. CDR3 in DNA: TGTGCCAGTAGTATGGTTAGAGAGCTAAATCAGCCCCAGCATTTT. This sequence encodes CASSMVRELNQPQHF.

This clone was picked up a small number of times. The chain links TRBV19 to TRBJ1-2; possibly TRBD1 for D (5 bases). The germline V and J ends were trimmed by 8 bases and 5 bases, with 12 bases remaining between them. Germline-derived CDR1 and CDR2 are LNHDA and SQIVND (reference sequence). The CDR3 runs 12 residues. Written as DNA, the CDR3 is TGTGCCAGTCAGGGTTCCGGATATGGCTACACCTTC. Its protein is CASQGSGYGYTF.

The chain recombines TRBV6-1 with TRBJ2-7, with 7 bases that match TRBD1. Germline assignment: CDR1 MNHNS and CDR2 SASEGT. This CDR3 is 14 amino acids long. V shed 10 bases, J shed 0 bases, and the junction held 9 bases outside the gene matches. The CDR3 sequence is CATRYRDSSYEQYF. In DNA, the CDR3 is TGTGCCACTCGTTACCGGGACAGCTCCTACGAGCAGTACTTC.

DNA for the CDR3: TGTGCCAGTTGCCCCGGGACAGATTATCAGCCCCAGCATTTT. Its translation is CASCPGTDYQPQHF. This chain uses TRBV7-2 with TRBJ1-5, with 7 positions matching TRBD1. This CDR3 has 14 residues. The trim removed 9 bases at V and 5 bases at J, leaving 10 bases unmatched. The germline CDR1 and CDR2 sequences are SGHTA and FQGNSA.

The V and J genes are TRBV2 and TRBJ2-3; 7 bases align to TRBD2. Trimming at V came to 5 bases and at J to 2 bases, leaving 19 bases not matched to a gene. Per the germline V gene, CDR1 is SNHLY and CDR2 is FYNNEI. The CDR3 is 19 amino acids. The CDR3 DNA reads as TGTGCCAGCAGTTCACCGGGACTACCCCTTAACGTCCCCACAGATACGCAGTATTTT. Protein product: CASSSPGLPLNVPTDTQYF.

This chain connects TRBV4-1 to TRBJ1-4, with TRBD1 matching 8 bases. The trim removed 4 bases at V and 3 bases at J, leaving 7 bases unmatched. In germline, CDR1 is MGHRA, CDR2 YSYEKL. The CDR3 loop spans 16 amino acids. CDR3 sequence (DNA): TGCGCCAGCAGCCCGCATGGACAGGGTCCTAATGAAAAACTGTTTTTT. As protein: CASSPHGQGPNEKLFF.

This clone was seen only a few times. The chain uses TRBV29-1 and TRBJ1-1, with D perhaps matching TRBD1 (5 bases). V lost 6 bases to trimming and J lost 1 base, with 15 bases between them. Per the germline V gene, CDR1 is SQVTM and CDR2 is ANQGSEA. There are 14 residues in the CDR3. CDR3 loop: CSVTSGQENTEAFF. The CDR3 DNA reads TGCAGCGTGACTTCAGGGCAGGAGAACACTGAAGCTTTCTTT.

CDR3 in DNA: TGTGCCAGCAGTGAAGGGGAGAGGGTTCGGCAGTTCTTC. Translation gives CASSEGERVRQFF. V gene TRBV6-1 combines with J gene TRBJ2-1; TRBD2 is a possible D gene (5 bases). Trimming shortened V by 1 base and J by 12 bases, and 13 bases separated the two germline ends. Germline lookup yields CDR1 MNHNS and CDR2 SASEGT. The CDR3 is 13 residues long.

The chain uses TRBV7-9 and TRBJ2-7, with 7 bases identical to TRBD2. The CDR3 totals 13 residues. Trimming at V came to 3 bases and at J to 12 bases, leaving 11 bases not matched to a gene. Germline lookup yields CDR1 SEHNR and CDR2 FQNEAQ (reference sequence). The CDR3 DNA reads TGTGCCAGCAGCTTGGGGGGGTTGGGACGGTGGTACTTC. Residues: CASSLGGLGRWYF.

This clone was detected only a few times. The J gene is TRBJ1-2, the V gene TRBV4-2, with D maybe TRBD1 (6 bases). V shed 1 base and J shed 2 bases, with 14 bases lying between them. CDR1 is LGHNA and CDR2 is YNFKEQ in the germline V gene. This CDR3 contains 16 residues. CDR3 in amino acids: CASSQVQGGSNYGYTF. In nucleotides, the CDR3 is TGTGCCAGCAGCCAAGTACAAGGGGGATCAAACTATGGCTACACCTTC.

The rearrangement uses TRBV27 and TRBJ2-1; 11 bases agree with TRBD2. Looked up from germline, CDR1 is MNHEY and CDR2 is SMNVEV (reference sequence). The CDR3 has 14 residues. The junction had 0 bases not matched to a gene; V was cut back by 5 bases and J by 3 bases. The chain's CDR3 is CASSTSGSYNEQFF. DNA for the CDR3: TGTGCCAGCAGTACTAGCGGGAGCTACAATGAGCAGTTCTTC.

This chain connects TRBV2 to TRBJ2-5; 7 positions agree with TRBD2. CDR1 is SNHLY and CDR2 is FYNNEI in the germline V gene. The CDR3 is 14 residues long. With 4 bases clipped from V and 5 bases from J, the junction kept 7 bases outside the gene matches. The CDR3 reads CASSGWTSHETQYF. For the CDR3, the DNA is TGTGCCAGCAGTGGGTGGACTAGTCATGAGACCCAGTACTTC.

The chain combines TRBV18 with TRBJ1-2, with D unclear. Germline CDR1 KGHSH, CDR2 LQKENI. This CDR3 is built from 18 residues. V lost 7 bases and J 4 bases, leaving 28 bases between the germline ends. In nucleotides, the CDR3 is TGTGCCAGCTTCGCTTACTACGGGGTTTATAAGACCTTCTATGGCTACACCTTC. This encodes CASFAYYGVYKTFYGYTF.

This chain connects TRBV4-1 to TRBJ2-3, with TRBD2 matching 10 bases. J was trimmed by 5 bases and V by 4 bases; bases with no gene match: 6. Germline lookup yields CDR1 MGHRA and CDR2 YSYEKL. The CDR3 runs 15 residues. CDR3 DNA: TGCGCCAGCAGCCGTCTAGCGGGAGTCAGAGATACGCAGTATTTT. It is translated as CASSRLAGVRDTQYF.